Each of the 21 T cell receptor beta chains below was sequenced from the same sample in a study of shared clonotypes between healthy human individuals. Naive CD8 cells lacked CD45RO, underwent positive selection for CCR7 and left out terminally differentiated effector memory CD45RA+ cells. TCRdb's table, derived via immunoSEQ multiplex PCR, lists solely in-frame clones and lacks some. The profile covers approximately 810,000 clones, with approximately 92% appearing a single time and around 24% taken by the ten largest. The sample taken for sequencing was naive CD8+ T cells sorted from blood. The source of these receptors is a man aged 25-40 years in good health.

The CDR3 reads CASSQGGTSGNYEQYF. The CDR3, as DNA: TGTGCCAGCAGCCAAGGGGGGACTAGCGGGAACTACGAGCAGTACTTC. This sequence joins TRBV14 and TRBJ2-7; 13 positions agree with TRBD2. Germline lookup yields CDR1 SGHDN and CDR2 FVKESK. The CDR3 length is 16 residues. With V trimmed by 1 base and J by 3 bases, 3 bases remained unmatched. Filled out from reference TRBV14 and TRBJ2-7, the complete variable domain reads EAGVTQFPSHSVIEKGQTVTLRCDPISGHDNLYWYRRVMGKEIKFLLHFVKESKQDESGMPNNRFLAERTGGTYSTLKVQPAELEDSGVYFCASSQGGTSGNYEQYFGPGTRLTVT.

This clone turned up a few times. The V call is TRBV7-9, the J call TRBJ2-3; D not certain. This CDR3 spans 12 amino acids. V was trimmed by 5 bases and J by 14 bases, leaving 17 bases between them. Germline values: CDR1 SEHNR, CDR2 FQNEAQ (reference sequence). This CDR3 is CASSPTPPQWYF. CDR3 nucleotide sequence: TGTGCCAGCAGCCCCACCCCCCCACAGTGGTATTTT.

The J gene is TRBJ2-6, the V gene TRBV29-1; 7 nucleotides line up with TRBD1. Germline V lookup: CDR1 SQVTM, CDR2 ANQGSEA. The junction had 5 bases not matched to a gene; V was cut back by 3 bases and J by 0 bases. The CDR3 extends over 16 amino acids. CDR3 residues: CSVEGQPDSGANVLTF. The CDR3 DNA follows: TGCAGCGTTGAGGGACAGCCAGACTCTGGGGCCAACGTCCTGACTTTC.

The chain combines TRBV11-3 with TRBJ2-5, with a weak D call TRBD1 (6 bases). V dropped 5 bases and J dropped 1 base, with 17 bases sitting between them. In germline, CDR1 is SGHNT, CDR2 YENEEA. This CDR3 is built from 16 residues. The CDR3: CASSAGDKITQETQYF. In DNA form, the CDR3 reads TGTGCCAGCAGCGCCGGGGACAAAATAACCCAAGAGACCCAGTACTTC.

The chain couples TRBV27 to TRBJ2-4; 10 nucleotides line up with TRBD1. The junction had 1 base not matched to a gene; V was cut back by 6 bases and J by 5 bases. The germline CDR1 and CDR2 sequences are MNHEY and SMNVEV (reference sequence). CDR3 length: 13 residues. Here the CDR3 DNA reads TGTGCCAGCAGGGGGACAGGGGAAAACATTCAGTACTTC. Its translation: CASRGTGENIQYF.

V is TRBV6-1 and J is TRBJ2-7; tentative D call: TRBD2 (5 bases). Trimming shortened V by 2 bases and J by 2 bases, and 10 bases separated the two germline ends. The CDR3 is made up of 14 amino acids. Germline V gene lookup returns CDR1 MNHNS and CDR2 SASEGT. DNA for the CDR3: TGTGCCAGCAGTGAAACGGACTGGACCTACGAGCAGTACTTC. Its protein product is CASSETDWTYEQYF.

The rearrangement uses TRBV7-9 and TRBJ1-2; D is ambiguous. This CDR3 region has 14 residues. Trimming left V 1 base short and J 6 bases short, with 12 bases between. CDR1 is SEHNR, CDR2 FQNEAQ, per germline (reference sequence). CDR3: CASSLGSPDHGYTF. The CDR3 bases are TGTGCCAGCAGCTTAGGGTCCCCAGATCATGGCTACACCTTC. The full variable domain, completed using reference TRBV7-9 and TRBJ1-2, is DTGVSQNPRHKITKRGQNVTFRCDPISEHNRLYWYRQTLGQGPEFLTYFQNEAQLEKSRLLSDRFSAERPKGSFSTLEIQRTEQGDSAMYLCASSLGSPDHGYTFGSGTRLTVV.

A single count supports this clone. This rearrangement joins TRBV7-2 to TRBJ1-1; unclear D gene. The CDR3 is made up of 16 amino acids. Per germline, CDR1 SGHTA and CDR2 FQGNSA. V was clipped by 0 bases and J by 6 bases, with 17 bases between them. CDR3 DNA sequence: TGTGCCAGCAGCTTAGCCCAGACGGGCGGGCGAGCTGAAGCTTTCTTT. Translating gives CASSLAQTGGRAEAFF.

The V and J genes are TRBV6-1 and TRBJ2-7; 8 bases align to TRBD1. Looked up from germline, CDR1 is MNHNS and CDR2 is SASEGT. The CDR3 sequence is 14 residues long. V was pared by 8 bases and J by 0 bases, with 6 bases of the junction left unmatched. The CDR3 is CASQDRDFSYEQYF. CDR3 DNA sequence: TGTGCCAGCCAGGACAGGGATTTCTCCTACGAGCAGTACTTC.

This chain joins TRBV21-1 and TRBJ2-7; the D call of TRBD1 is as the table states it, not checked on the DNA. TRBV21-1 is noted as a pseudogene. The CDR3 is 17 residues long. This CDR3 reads CASSRKPRDRGEHEQYF. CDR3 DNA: TGTGCCAGCAGCAGAAAGCCCCGGGACAGGGGAGAGCACGAGCAGTACTTC.

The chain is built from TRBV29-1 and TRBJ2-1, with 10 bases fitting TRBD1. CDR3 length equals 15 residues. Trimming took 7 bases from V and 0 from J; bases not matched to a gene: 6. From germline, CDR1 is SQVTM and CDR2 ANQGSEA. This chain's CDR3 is CSGRDRGFSYNEQFF. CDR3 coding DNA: TGCAGCGGGAGGGACAGGGGTTTCTCCTACAATGAGCAGTTCTTC.

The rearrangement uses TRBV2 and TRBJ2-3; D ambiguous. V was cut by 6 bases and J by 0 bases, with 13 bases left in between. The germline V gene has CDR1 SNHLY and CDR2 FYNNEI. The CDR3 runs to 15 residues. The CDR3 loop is CASSPAVTSTDTQYF. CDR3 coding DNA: TGTGCCAGCAGCCCCGCAGTAACTAGCACAGATACGCAGTATTTT.

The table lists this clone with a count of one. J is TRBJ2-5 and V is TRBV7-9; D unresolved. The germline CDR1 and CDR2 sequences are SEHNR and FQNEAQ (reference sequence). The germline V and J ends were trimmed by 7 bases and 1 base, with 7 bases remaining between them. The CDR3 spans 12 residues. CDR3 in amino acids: CASTDFQETQYF. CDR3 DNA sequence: TGTGCCAGCACTGACTTCCAAGAGACCCAGTACTTC.

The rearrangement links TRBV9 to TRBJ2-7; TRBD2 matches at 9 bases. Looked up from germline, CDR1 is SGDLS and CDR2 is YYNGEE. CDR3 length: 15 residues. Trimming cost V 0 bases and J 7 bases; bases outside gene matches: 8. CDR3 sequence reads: CASSVGASGTEEQYF. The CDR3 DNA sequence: TGTGCCAGCAGCGTAGGGGCTAGCGGGACGGAAGAGCAGTACTTC.

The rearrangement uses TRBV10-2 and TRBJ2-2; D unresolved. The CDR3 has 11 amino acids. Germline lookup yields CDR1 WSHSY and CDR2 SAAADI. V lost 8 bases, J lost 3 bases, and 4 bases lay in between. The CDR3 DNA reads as TGCGCCAGCCGGGACACCGGGGAGCTGTTTTTT. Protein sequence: CASRDTGELFF.

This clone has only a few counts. As DNA, the CDR3 is TGTGCCATCAGTGAGTCACTGGGTGATCAGCCCCAGCATTTT. Translating it yields CAISESLGDQPQHF. This chain connects TRBV10-3 to TRBJ1-5; D gene unclear. Germline V CDR1 and CDR2: ENHRY, SYGVKD. Trimming stripped 0 bases from V and 5 bases from J, with 8 bases between. CDR3 length: 14 amino acids.

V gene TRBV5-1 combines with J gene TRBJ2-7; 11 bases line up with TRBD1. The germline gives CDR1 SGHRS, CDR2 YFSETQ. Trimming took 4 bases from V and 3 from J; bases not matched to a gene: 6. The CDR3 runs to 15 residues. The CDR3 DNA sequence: TGCGCCAGCAGCACCGGACAGGGGGCGCTCTACGAGCAGTACTTC. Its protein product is CASSTGQGALYEQYF. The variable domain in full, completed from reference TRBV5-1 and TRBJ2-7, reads KAGVTQTPRYLIKTRGQQVTLSCSPISGHRSVSWYQQTPGQGLQFLFEYFSETQRNKGNFPGRFSGRQFSNSRSEMNVSTLELGDSALYLCASSTGQGALYEQYFGPGTRLTVT.

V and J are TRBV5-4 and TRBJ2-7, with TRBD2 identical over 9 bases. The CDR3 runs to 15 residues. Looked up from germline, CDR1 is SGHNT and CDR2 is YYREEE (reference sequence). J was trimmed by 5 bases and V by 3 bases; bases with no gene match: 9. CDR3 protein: CASSSPSGTLDEQYF. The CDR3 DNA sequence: TGTGCCAGCAGCTCCCCTAGCGGGACTTTGGACGAGCAGTACTTC.

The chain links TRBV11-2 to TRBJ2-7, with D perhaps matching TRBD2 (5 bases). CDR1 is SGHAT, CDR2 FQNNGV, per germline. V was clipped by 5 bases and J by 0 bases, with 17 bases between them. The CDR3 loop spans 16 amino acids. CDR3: CASSNVWAGGSYEQYF. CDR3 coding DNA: TGTGCCAGCAGCAACGTGTGGGCGGGTGGCTCCTACGAGCAGTACTTC.

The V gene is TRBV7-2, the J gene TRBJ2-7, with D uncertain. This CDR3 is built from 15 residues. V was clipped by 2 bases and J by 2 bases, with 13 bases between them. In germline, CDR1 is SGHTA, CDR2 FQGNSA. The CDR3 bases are TGTGCCAGCAGCTTATCAGACACCCGAACCTACGAGCAGTACTTC. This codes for CASSLSDTRTYEQYF.

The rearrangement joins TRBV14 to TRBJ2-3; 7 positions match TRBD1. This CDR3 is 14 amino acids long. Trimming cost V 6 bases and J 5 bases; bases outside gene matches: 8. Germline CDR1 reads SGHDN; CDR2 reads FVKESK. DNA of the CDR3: TGTGCCAGCAGGCCGACAGGGCGGGTAGATACGCAGTATTTT. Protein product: CASRPTGRVDTQYF.